One sample yielded the 28 T cell receptor beta chains listed below, sequenced in a study of cytotoxic CD8 clonotypes in ibrutinib-treated CLL (dated by TCRdb to the early 2020s). The method was the immunoSEQ multiplex PCR assay. TCRdb limited this immuneACCESS table to in-frame rearrangements with V and J called. A share of clones is missing; checked studies link under half to unresolved V genes, and the rest is unexplained. The sample table shows more than 75,000 clones, and around 77% are seen once. 20% to 25% of the sample lies in the top ten. In light of the paper, this sample's time point label describes: roughly 25 months on ibrutinib. The input for sequencing was PBMCs, taken after 24 months of ibrutinib treatment. The receptors shown here come from a human donor with chronic lymphocytic leukemia.

The sample holds a few counts of this clone. The rearrangement joins TRBV5-1 to TRBJ2-4; maybe TRBD1 (5 bases). Looked up from germline, CDR1 is SGHRS and CDR2 is YFSETQ. CDR3 length: 16 amino acids. V lost 1 base to trimming and J lost 0 bases, with 11 bases between them. In DNA, the CDR3 is TGCGCCAGCAGCTTGAGCAGGGCTGGAGCCAAAAACATTCAGTACTTC. As protein: CASSLSRAGAKNIQYF.

The chain is built from TRBV15 and TRBJ2-6; D is unresolved. The CDR3 length is 16 residues. Trimming cost V 0 bases and J 0 bases, with 6 bases left between them. Germline-derived CDR1 and CDR2 are LNHNV and YYDKDF (reference sequence). This CDR3 is CATSRESTSGANVLTF. CDR3 nucleotides: TGTGCCACCAGCAGAGAGAGCACCTCTGGGGCCAACGTCCTGACTTTC.

The V and J genes are TRBV5-1 and TRBJ2-7, with 9 bases lining up with TRBD1. CDR3 size: 15 residues. J lost 0 bases, V lost 4 bases, and 5 bases had no gene match. Germline CDR1 is SGHRS and CDR2 is YFSETQ. The CDR3 sequence: CASSRGTGTSYEQYF. The CDR3 DNA follows: TGCGCCAGCAGCCGGGGGACAGGGACCTCCTACGAGCAGTACTTC.

The chain recombines TRBV5-8 with TRBJ1-1; D is ambiguous. The CDR3 extends over 14 amino acids. Trimming took 5 bases from V and 0 from J, leaving 11 bases between them. Germline loops: CDR1 SGHTS, CDR2 YDEGEE. The CDR3 DNA reads TGTGCCAGCAGGCCTCGACGGCTGAACACTGAAGCTTTCTTT. The encoded protein is CASRPRRLNTEAFF.

This clone was counted only a few times. The gene calls are TRBV21-1 and TRBJ2-7; the table's D call of TRBD1 was not tested on the DNA. TRBV21-1 counts as a pseudogene. The CDR3 extends over 12 amino acids. CDR3 residues: CASSIQGREQYF. CDR3 in DNA: TGTGCCAGCAGCATACAGGGACGCGAGCAGTACTTC.

This chain links TRBV27 with TRBJ2-7; D is unresolved. The CDR3 spans 13 residues. CDR1 MNHEY and CDR2 SMNVEV come from the germline V gene (reference sequence). Trimming took 2 bases from V and 2 from J, leaving 7 bases between them. The CDR3 sequence: CASSLPSTYEQYF. In DNA, the CDR3 is TGTGCCAGCAGTTTACCCTCGACCTACGAGCAGTACTTC.

The genes are TRBV28 and TRBJ2-3; D not resolved. CDR1 MDHEN and CDR2 SYDVKM come from the germline V gene. This CDR3 spans 13 amino acids. CDR3 bases: TGTGCGGGATCGAAAGAGTTCACAGATACGCAGTATTTT. Amino acid sequence: CAGSKEFTDTQYF.

This chain links TRBV6-1 with TRBJ1-3; D remains unclear. The V gene's germline CDR1 is MNHNS and CDR2 SASEGT. The CDR3 runs to 15 residues. Deletions cut 7 bases from V and 0 bases from J, with 13 bases between. CDR3 sequence reads: CASTQDPSSGNTIYF. The CDR3 region has the DNA TGTGCCAGCACCCAAGACCCCTCCTCTGGAAACACCATATATTTT.

The V and J genes are TRBV7-2 and TRBJ1-5, with 7 positions matching TRBD1. The germline V gene encodes CDR1 SGHTA and CDR2 FQGNSA. The V gene end was trimmed by 2 bases and the J gene end by 2 bases; junction bases not matched to a gene: 0. The CDR3 has 14 amino acids. CDR3: CASSLTGGNQPQHF. The DNA for the CDR3 is TGTGCCAGCAGCTTAACAGGGGGCAATCAGCCCCAGCATTTT. The whole variable domain, remainder taken from reference TRBV7-2 and TRBJ1-5, is GAGVSQSPSNKVTEKGKDVELRCDPISGHTALYWYRQSLGQGLEFLIYFQGNSAPDKSGLPSDRFSAERTGGSVSTLTIQRTQQEDSAVYLCASSLTGGNQPQHFGDGTRLSIL.

The genes are TRBV18 and TRBJ2-3; D remains ambiguous. Germline V CDR1 and CDR2: KGHSH, LQKENI. The CDR3 has 13 amino acids. V lost 3 bases to trimming and J lost 1 base, with 5 bases between them. In DNA, the CDR3 is TGTGCCAGCTCACCCCGGGGCACAGATACGCAGTATTTT. Amino acid sequence: CASSPRGTDTQYF.

V gene TRBV7-3 combines with J gene TRBJ1-1; D unclear. Deletions cut 2 bases from V and 1 base from J, with 5 bases between. CDR1 and CDR2 from the germline V gene are SGHTA and FQGTGA. The CDR3 is 13 residues long. The DNA for the CDR3 is TGTGCCAGCAGCTTATATCAGAACACTGAAGCTTTCTTT. Protein: CASSLYQNTEAFF.

This clone was seen a few times. This chain uses TRBV5-4 with TRBJ2-7, with D perhaps given as TRBD1 or TRBD2 (5 bases each). This CDR3 is 13 amino acids long. V was pared by 5 bases and J by 3 bases, with 12 bases between. Germline V gene data show CDR1 as SGHNT and CDR2 as YYREEE (reference sequence). The CDR3 coding sequence is TGTGCCAGCAGTTTGTGGGGGAACTACGAGCAGTACTTC. Its protein product is CASSLWGNYEQYF.

The rearrangement joins TRBV2 to TRBJ1-1; 9 nucleotides agree with TRBD1. Germline V gene sequence: CDR1 SNHLY, CDR2 FYNNEI. The CDR3 consists of 15 residues. The trim removed 5 bases at V and 4 bases at J, leaving 8 bases unmatched. The CDR3 protein is CASSLRDRAGTEAFF. The CDR3 bases are TGTGCCAGCAGTCTCCGGGACAGGGCTGGCACTGAAGCTTTCTTT.

This sequence joins TRBV28 and TRBJ1-5; D may be TRBD1 (5 bases). Germline V gene data show CDR1 as MDHEN and CDR2 as SYDVKM. V shed 6 bases and J shed 4 bases, with 13 bases lying between them. CDR3 length equals 14 residues. CDR3 coding DNA: TGTGCCAGCAGCTCCCGTGGGGGAAATCAGCCCCAGCATTTT. It is translated as CASSSRGGNQPQHF.

The chain couples TRBV6-5 to TRBJ2-1; 8 nucleotides line up with TRBD2. CDR1 is MNHEY and CDR2 is SVGAGI in the germline V gene. With 8 bases clipped from V and 6 bases from J, the junction kept 12 bases outside the gene matches. This CDR3 has 15 residues. The CDR3: CASRTTGGTGNEQFF. The CDR3 DNA is TGTGCCAGCCGAACAACGGGAGGGACCGGCAATGAGCAGTTCTTC.

The J gene is TRBJ1-2, the V gene TRBV28, with D unresolved. The CDR3 runs to 14 residues. Germline lookup yields CDR1 MDHEN and CDR2 SYDVKM. With 4 bases removed from V and 5 bases from J, the gap between germline ends came to 14 bases. CDR3 residues: CASSSSYLGYGYTF. As DNA, the CDR3 is TGTGCCAGCAGTTCCTCGTACTTAGGGTATGGCTACACCTTC.

The J gene is TRBJ1-2, the V gene TRBV27; D remains unclear. The CDR3 contains 13 residues. The V end was cut by 5 bases, the J end by 2 bases, with 9 bases between. Germline V gene sequence: CDR1 MNHEY, CDR2 SMNVEV (reference sequence). This chain's CDR3 is CASSPRENYGYTF. The CDR3 region has the DNA TGTGCCAGCAGTCCCCGGGAAAACTATGGCTACACCTTC.

This clone was detected once. The rearrangement links TRBV2 to TRBJ2-5; TRBD1 matches 8 bases. Germline CDR1 SNHLY, CDR2 FYNNEI. The CDR3 runs to 12 residues. V was pared by 11 bases and J by 4 bases, with 6 bases of the junction left unmatched. In DNA, the CDR3 is TGTGCCGGCCAGGGGGCGGGAGAGACCCAGTACTTC. It codes for CAGQGAGETQYF.

The rearrangement links TRBV5-5 to TRBJ2-1; a possible D gene is TRBD2 (6 bases). The V gene lost 7 bases and the J gene lost 9 bases, with 23 bases spanning the gap. Germline CDR1 is SGHKS and CDR2 is YYEKEE (reference sequence). The CDR3 consists of 15 residues. The CDR3 DNA reads as TGTGCCAGCCGTTCCCAGGGCAGGGAGGTTAGTGAGCAGTTCTTC. It specifies CASRSQGREVSEQFF.

V usage is TRBV2 and J usage is TRBJ1-3; 8 positions match TRBD1. The CDR3 contains 14 residues. The germline V gene encodes CDR1 SNHLY and CDR2 FYNNEI. The V gene end was trimmed by 4 bases and the J gene end by 3 bases; junction bases not matched to a gene: 2. The CDR3 region is CASSAGGVGNTIYF. CDR3 DNA sequence: TGTGCCAGCAGTGCAGGGGGCGTTGGAAACACCATATATTTT.

CDR3 in DNA: TGTGCCAGCAGTCCGGACAGGGGAGCAAGGGAGACCCAGTACTTC. Translating it yields CASSPDRGARETQYF. V usage is TRBV27 and J usage is TRBJ2-5, with 9 bases aligning to TRBD1. Germline CDR1 and CDR2: MNHEY and SMNVEV (reference sequence). The CDR3 runs 15 residues. Germline trimming cut 5 bases from V and 5 bases from J; bases unmatched to any gene: 9.

CDR3 loop: CAWSSLSGAGGEKLFF. DNA of the CDR3: TGTGCCTGGAGTTCTTTGAGTGGTGCAGGGGGTGAAAAACTGTTTTTT. This chain uses TRBV30 with TRBJ1-4; 7 bases agree with TRBD1. The ends lost 2 bases at V and 7 bases at J; junction bases unmatched: 13. The CDR3 totals 16 residues. Germline assignment: CDR1 GTSNPN and CDR2 SVGIG (reference sequence).

CDR3 amino acids: CASIPSTGELFF. For the CDR3, the DNA is TGTGCCAGCATCCCCTCGACCGGGGAGCTGTTTTTT. This chain joins TRBV7-2 and TRBJ2-2; D is unclear. The CDR3 is 12 residues long. Trimming pared 7 bases from V and 5 bases from J, leaving 8 bases between. Germline lookup yields CDR1 SGHTA and CDR2 FQGNSA.

Of note for this clone: Other DNA sequences in this sample translate to the same CDR3. The V gene is TRBV18, the J gene TRBJ2-7; 13 bases line up with TRBD2. The V gene's germline CDR1 is KGHSH and CDR2 LQKENI. There are 16 residues in the CDR3. With 6 bases clipped from V and 4 bases from J, the junction kept 9 bases outside the gene matches. The CDR3: CASSPGLAGEGYEQYF. Here the CDR3 DNA reads TGTGCCAGCTCCCCAGGACTAGCGGGGGAAGGGTACGAGCAGTACTTC.

The chain links TRBV27 to TRBJ2-7, with TRBD1 matching over 9 bases. This CDR3 region has 15 residues. The V gene's germline CDR1 is MNHEY and CDR2 SMNVEV (reference sequence). The V and J ends lost 4 bases and 4 bases, in that order; junction bases with no gene match: 8. The CDR3 sequence: CASSYGGQGWYEQYF. For the CDR3, the DNA is TGTGCCAGCAGTTACGGGGGACAGGGTTGGTACGAGCAGTACTTC.

The V gene is TRBV27, the J gene TRBJ1-2; 9 bases are shared with TRBD1. CDR3 length equals 16 residues. Germline CDR1 reads MNHEY; CDR2 reads SMNVEV (reference sequence). With V trimmed by 4 bases and J by 8 bases, 14 bases remained unmatched. The CDR3: CASSSPSGTGKLGYTF. The CDR3 nucleotides read TGTGCCAGCAGTTCTCCCTCCGGGACAGGGAAATTAGGCTACACCTTC.

The J gene is TRBJ1-5, the V gene TRBV7-2, with D maybe TRBD1 (5 bases). Trimming left V 5 bases short and J 2 bases short, with 7 bases between. CDR3 length: 13 residues. The V gene's germline CDR1 is SGHTA and CDR2 FQGNSA. CDR3 nucleotide sequence: TGTGCCAGCAGCCCACAGGGCAATCAGCCCCAGCATTTT. It encodes CASSPQGNQPQHF. Looking up the rest from reference TRBV7-2 and TRBJ1-5 gives the full variable domain: GAGVSQSPSNKVTEKGKDVELRCDPISGHTALYWYRQSLGQGLEFLIYFQGNSAPDKSGLPSDRFSAERTGGSVSTLTIQRTQQEDSAVYLCASSPQGNQPQHFGDGTRLSIL.

The rearrangement links TRBV5-3 to TRBJ2-4, with TRBD1 as a possible D gene (7 bases). TRBV5-3 is labeled an ORF, and its function is uncertain. The CDR3 has 17 residues. V was shortened by 5 bases and J by 3 bases, with 21 bases between the two germline ends. The CDR3 nucleotides read TGTGCCAGAAGGCGGGGACAGCCCCCCGGAGGCAAAAACATTCAGTACTTC. This codes for CARRRGQPPGGKNIQYF.